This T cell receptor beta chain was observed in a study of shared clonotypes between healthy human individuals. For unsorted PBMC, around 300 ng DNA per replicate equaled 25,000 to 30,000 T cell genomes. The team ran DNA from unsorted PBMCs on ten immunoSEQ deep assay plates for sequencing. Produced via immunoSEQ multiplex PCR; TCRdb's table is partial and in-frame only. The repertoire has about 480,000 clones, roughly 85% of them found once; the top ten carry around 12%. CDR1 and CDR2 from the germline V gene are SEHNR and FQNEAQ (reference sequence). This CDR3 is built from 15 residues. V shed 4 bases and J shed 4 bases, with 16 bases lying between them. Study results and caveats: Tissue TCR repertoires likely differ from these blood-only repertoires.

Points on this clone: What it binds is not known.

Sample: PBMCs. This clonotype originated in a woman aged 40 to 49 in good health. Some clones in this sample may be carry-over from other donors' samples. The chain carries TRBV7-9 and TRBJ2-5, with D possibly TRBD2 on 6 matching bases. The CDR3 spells CASSSPRGTGETQYF. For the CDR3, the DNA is TGTGCCAGCAGCTCACCACGGGGGACTGGAGAGACCCAGTACTTC.